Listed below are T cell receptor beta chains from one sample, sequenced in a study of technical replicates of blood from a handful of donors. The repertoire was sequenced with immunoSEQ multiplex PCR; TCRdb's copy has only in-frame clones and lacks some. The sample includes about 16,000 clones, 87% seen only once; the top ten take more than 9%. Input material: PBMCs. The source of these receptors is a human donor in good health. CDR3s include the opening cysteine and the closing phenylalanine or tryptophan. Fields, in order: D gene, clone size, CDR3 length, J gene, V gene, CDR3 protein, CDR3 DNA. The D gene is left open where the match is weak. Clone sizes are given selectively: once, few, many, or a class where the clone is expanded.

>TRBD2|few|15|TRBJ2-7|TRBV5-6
CASSWGLAETYEQYF
TGTGCCAGCAGCTGGGGACTAGCGGAGACCTACGAGCAGTACTTC
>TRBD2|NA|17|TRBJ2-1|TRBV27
CASSLFRPSGSYNEQFF
TGTGCCAGCAGTTTATTTCGGCCTAGCGGCTCCTACAATGAGCAGTTCTTC
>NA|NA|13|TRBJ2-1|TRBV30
CAWSLKQGHKQFF
TGTGCCTGGAGCCTAAAACAGGGCCACAAGCAGTTCTTC
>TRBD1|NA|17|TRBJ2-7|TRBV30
CAWSPTARDSTSYEQYF
TGTGCCTGGAGTCCAACCGCCCGGGACAGCACCTCCTACGAGCAGTACTTC
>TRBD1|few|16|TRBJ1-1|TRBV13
CASSIFPGQGNTEAFF
TGTGCCAGCAGCATCTTCCCGGGACAGGGGAACACTGAAGCTTTCTTT
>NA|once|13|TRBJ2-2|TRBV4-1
CASSPTSTGELFF
TGCGCCAGCAGCCCAACTTCGACCGGGGAGCTGTTTTTT
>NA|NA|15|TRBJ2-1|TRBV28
CASSLGGGPYNEQFF
TGTGCCAGCAGTTTAGGGGGAGGCCCCTACAATGAGCAGTTCTTC
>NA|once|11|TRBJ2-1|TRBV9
CASSGGDEQFF
TGTGCCAGCAGCGGGGGGGATGAGCAGTTCTTC
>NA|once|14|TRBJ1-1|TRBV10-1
CASRGGKSNTEAFF
TGCGCCAGCAGGGGAGGAAAGTCTAACACTGAAGCTTTCTTT
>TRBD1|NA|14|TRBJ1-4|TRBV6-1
CASSEAGDREKLFF
TGTGCCAGCAGTGAAGCGGGGGACAGGGAAAAACTGTTTTTT
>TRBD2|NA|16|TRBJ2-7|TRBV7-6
CASSPAGTSGSYEQYF
TGTGCCAGCAGCCCAGCCGGGACTAGCGGCTCCTACGAGCAGTACTTC
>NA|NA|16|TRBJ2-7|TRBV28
CASSLSRQLTSYEQYF
TGTGCCAGCAGTTTATCCCGACAGCTGACCTCCTACGAGCAGTACTTC
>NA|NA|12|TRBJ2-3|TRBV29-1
CSVGGRTDTQYF
TGCAGCGTTGGAGGGCGCACAGATACGCAGTATTTT
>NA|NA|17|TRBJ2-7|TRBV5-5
CASSLGPGALSRGEQYF
TGTGCCAGCAGCTTGGGACCAGGGGCCCTTTCGCGAGGCGAGCAGTACTTC
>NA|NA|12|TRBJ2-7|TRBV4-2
CASSQDRREQYF
TGTGCCAGCAGCCAAGATCGGAGGGAGCAGTACTTC
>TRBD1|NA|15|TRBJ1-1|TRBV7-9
CASSPGTVISHEAFF
TGTGCCAGCAGCCCTGGGACAGTTATTTCGCATGAAGCTTTCTTT
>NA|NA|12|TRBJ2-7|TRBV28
CATRGNSYEQYF
TGTGCCACAAGGGGAAACTCCTACGAGCAGTACTTC
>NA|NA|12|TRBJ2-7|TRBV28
CASSLTRLEQYF
TGTGCCAGCAGTTTAACGCGTCTCGAGCAGTACTTC
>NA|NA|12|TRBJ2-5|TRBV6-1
CASSDGAETQYF
TGTGCCAGCAGTGATGGGGCAGAGACCCAGTACTTC
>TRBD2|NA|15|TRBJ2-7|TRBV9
CASSVDGSGTYEQYF
TGTGCCAGCAGCGTAGATGGTAGCGGGACCTACGAGCAGTACTTC
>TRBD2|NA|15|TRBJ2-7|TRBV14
CASSSTSGSSYEQYF
TGTGCCAGCAGTTCAACTAGCGGGAGCTCCTACGAGCAGTACTTC
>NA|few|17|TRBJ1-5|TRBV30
CAWSPPSVAISNQPQHF
TGTGCCTGGAGCCCTCCGTCTGTAGCTATTAGCAATCAGCCCCAGCATTTT
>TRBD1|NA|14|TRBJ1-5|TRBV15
CATSRETGGQPQHF
TGTGCCACCAGCAGAGAGACAGGGGGCCAGCCCCAGCATTTT
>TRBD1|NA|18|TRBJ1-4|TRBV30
CATTHYAQGDATNEKLFF
TGTGCCACCACGCACTACGCACAGGGGGACGCAACTAATGAAAAACTGTTTTTT
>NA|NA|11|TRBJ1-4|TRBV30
CAWSTTGKLFF
TGTGCCTGGAGTACCACGGGAAAACTGTTTTTT
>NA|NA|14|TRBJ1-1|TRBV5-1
CASSLAGGYTEAFF
TGCGCCAGCAGCTTGGCCGGGGGGTACACTGAAGCTTTCTTT
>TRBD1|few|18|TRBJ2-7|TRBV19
CASSLEVETGVSTYEQYF
TGTGCCAGTAGTTTGGAGGTAGAGACAGGGGTTTCAACCTACGAGCAGTACTTC
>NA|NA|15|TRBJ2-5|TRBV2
CASSEARGGIETQYF
TGTGCCAGCAGTGAAGCTAGGGGGGGGATTGAGACCCAGTACTTC
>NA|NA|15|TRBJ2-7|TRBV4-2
CASSQDEQFTYEQYF
TGTGCCAGCAGCCAAGATGAACAGTTTACCTACGAGCAGTACTTC
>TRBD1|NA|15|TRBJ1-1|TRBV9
CASSETGTENTEAFF
TGTGCCAGCAGCGAGACCGGGACAGAGAACACTGAAGCTTTCTTT
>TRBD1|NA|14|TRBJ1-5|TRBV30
CAWSQQGFGQPQHF
TGTGCCTGGAGTCAACAGGGGTTTGGTCAGCCCCAGCATTTT
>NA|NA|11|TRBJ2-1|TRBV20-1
CSSESYNEQFF
TGCAGTTCGGAGTCCTACAATGAGCAGTTCTTC
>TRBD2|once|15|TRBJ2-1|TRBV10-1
CASTPGTSGSNEQFF
TGCGCCAGCACTCCCGGGACTAGCGGGAGCAATGAGCAGTTCTTC
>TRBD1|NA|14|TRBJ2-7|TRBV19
CASSRGQGRYEQYF
TGTGCCAGTAGTCGTGGACAGGGTCGGTACGAGCAGTACTTC
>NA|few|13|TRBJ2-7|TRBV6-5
CASSAGNNYEQYF
TGTGCCAGCAGTGCCGGGAATAACTACGAGCAGTACTTC
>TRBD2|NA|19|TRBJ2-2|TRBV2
CASSELASGRSSNTGELFF
TGTGCCAGCAGTGAATTGGCTAGCGGGAGGTCCTCGAACACCGGGGAGCTGTTTTTT
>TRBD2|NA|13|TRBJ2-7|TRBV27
CASSSGLGYEQYF
TGTGCCAGCAGTTCAGGACTAGGATACGAGCAGTACTTC
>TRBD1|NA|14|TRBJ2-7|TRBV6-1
CASRGTEWSSEQYF
TGTGCCAGCAGGGGGACAGAGTGGTCTTCCGAGCAGTACTTC
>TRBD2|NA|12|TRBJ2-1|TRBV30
CAWTRAGYEQFF
TGTGCCTGGACTCGAGCGGGATATGAGCAGTTCTTC
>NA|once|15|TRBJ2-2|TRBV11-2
CASSLGQANTGELFF
TGTGCCAGCAGCTTAGGACAGGCGAACACCGGGGAGCTGTTTTTT
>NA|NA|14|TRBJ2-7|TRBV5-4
CASSLSSGIDEQYF
TGTGCCAGCAGCTTGAGTTCGGGAATCGACGAGCAGTACTTC
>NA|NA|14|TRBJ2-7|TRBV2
CASKSTEVSYEQYF
TGTGCCAGCAAATCGACAGAGGTCTCCTACGAGCAGTACTTC
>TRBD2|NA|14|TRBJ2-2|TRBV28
CASSGLAGGGELFF
TGTGCCAGCAGTGGACTAGCGGGAGGCGGGGAGCTGTTTTTT
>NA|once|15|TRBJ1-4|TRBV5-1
CASSEDRSTNEKLFF
TGCGCCAGCAGTGAGGACAGATCAACTAATGAAAAACTGTTTTTT
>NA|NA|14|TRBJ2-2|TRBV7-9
CASSPTGNTGELFF
TGTGCCAGCAGCCCGACAGGGAACACCGGGGAGCTGTTTTTT
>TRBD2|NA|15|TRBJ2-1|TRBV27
CASRTGLASTNEQFF
TGTGCCAGCAGGACGGGACTAGCGTCAACAAATGAGCAGTTCTTC
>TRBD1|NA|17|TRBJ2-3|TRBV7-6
CASSSRPTGPSTDTQYF
TGTGCCAGCAGCTCCCGACCGACAGGGCCCAGCACAGATACGCAGTATTTT
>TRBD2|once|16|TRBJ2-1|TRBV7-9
CASSVWTSGSTNEQFF
TGTGCCAGCAGCGTATGGACTAGCGGGAGTACAAATGAGCAGTTCTTC
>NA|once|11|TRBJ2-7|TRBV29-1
CSASRAYEQYF
TGCAGCGCCTCGAGGGCGTACGAGCAGTACTTC